This T cell receptor beta chain was identified during a study of cytomegalovirus exposure and HLA in healthy donors. Study-level information: The study's early data release held about 85 million unique TCRs from HLA-typed donors.

The junction had 2 bases not matched to a gene; V was cut back by 5 bases and J by 6 bases. In germline, CDR1 is DFQATT, CDR2 SNEGSKA (reference sequence). CDR3 length equals 11 residues. There are a few counts of this clone. Both 60 Vbeta primers and 13 Jbeta primers went into the PCR. The protocol was immunoSEQ multiplex PCR, while the TCRdb copy is restricted to in-frame clones and leaves out a portion. The sample consists of around 150,000 clones, around 70% of them appearing once. V is TRBV20-1 and J is TRBJ1-1; 8 nucleotides line up with TRBD1. This sequence was found in a man between 18 and 29 years old in good health and CMV-seropositive. The source material was PBMCs. In DNA form, the CDR3 reads TGCAGTGCTGTACAGGGGGCTGAAGCTTTCTTT. Its translation is CSAVQGAEAFF.